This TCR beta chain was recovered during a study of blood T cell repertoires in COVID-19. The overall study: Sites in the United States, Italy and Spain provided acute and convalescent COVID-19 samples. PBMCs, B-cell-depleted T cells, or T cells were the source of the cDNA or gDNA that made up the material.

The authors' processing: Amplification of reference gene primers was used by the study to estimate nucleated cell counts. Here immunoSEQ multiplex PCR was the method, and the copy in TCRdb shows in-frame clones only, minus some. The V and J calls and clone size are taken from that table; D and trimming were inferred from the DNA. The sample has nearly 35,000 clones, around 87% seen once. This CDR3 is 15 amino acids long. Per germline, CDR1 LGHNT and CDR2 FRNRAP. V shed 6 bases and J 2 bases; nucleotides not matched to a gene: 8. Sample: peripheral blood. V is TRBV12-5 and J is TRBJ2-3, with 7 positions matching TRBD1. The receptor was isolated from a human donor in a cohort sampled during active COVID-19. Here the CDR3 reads CASGHGTDITDTQYF. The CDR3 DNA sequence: TGTGCTAGTGGCCATGGGACAGACATCACAGATACGCAGTATTTT.